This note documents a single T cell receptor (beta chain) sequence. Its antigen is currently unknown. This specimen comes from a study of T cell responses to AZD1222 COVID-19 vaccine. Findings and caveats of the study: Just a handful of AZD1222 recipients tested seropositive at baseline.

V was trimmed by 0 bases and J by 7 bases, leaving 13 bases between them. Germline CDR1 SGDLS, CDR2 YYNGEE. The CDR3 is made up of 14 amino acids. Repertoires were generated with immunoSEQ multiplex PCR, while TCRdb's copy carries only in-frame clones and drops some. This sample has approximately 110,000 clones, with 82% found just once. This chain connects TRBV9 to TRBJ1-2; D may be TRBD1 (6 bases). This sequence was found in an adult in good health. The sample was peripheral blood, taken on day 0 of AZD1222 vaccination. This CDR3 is CASSVARGATGYTF. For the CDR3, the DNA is TGTGCCAGCAGCGTAGCTCGGGGGGCGACTGGCTACACCTTC. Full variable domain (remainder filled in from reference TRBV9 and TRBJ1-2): DSGVTQTPKHLITATGQRVTLRCSPRSGDLSVYWYQQSLDQGLQFLIQYYNGEERAKGNILERFSAQQFPDLHSELNLSSLELGDSALYFCASSVARGATGYTFGSGTRLTVV.